These 21 T cell receptor beta chains were sequenced from one sample in a study of response to subunit inactivated influenza vaccine. TCRdb re-analysed the RT-PCR reads in MiXCR, keeping a single row per CDR3 protein. The sample records around 750,000 distinct CDR3 sequences, roughly 20% being singletons. This sample comprised PBMCs from blood, obtained 5 days after vaccination. The receptors originated from a middle-aged man who received an inactivated influenza vaccine.

The chain joins TRBV3-1 to TRBJ2-1, with TRBD2 matching 15 bases. After removal of 3 bases from V and 3 bases from J, the junction contained 6 bases not matched to a gene. This CDR3 spans 18 amino acids. Germline V gene sequence: CDR1 LGHDT, CDR2 YNNKEL (reference sequence). The CDR3 DNA is TGTGCCAGCAGCCACAGGACTAGCGGGAGGGCCGGCTACAATGAGCAGTTCTTC. Its translation: CASSHRTSGRAGYNEQFF.

This clonotype was seen a few times. The V gene is TRBV20-1, the J gene TRBJ2-7, with D possibly matching TRBD1 (5 bases). This CDR3 is built from 15 residues. CDR1 and CDR2 (germline): DFQATT, SNEGSKA (reference sequence). Trimming cost V 0 bases and J 3 bases, with 15 bases left between them. The DNA for the CDR3 is TGCAGTGCTAGAGATCATAGGGGCCCTTACTACGAGCAGTACTTC. This codes for CSARDHRGPYYEQYF.

This clonotype was seen only a few times. The chain carries TRBV5-5 and TRBJ2-7; D is possibly TRBD1 (5 bases). The ends were cut back, 4 bases at V and 11 bases at J, with 13 bases in the middle. Germline V gene data show CDR1 as SGHKS and CDR2 as YYEKEE (reference sequence). This CDR3 has 11 residues. The CDR3 DNA sequence: TGTGCCAGCAGCCCGGACACGAAGGAGTACTTC. It specifies CASSPDTKEYF.

CDR3 loop: CASSASGTPSYEQYF. CDR3 in DNA: TGCGCCAGCAGCGCCTCCGGGACACCTTCCTACGAGCAGTACTTC. The V call is TRBV5-1, the J call TRBJ2-7, with D possibly matching TRBD1 (6 bases). CDR1 is SGHRS, CDR2 YFSETQ, per germline. CDR3 length: 15 amino acids. V was shortened by 4 bases and J by 1 base, with 15 bases between the two germline ends.

This clonotype appeared many times. The chain carries TRBV9 and TRBJ2-2; the match to TRBD1 covers 7 bases. CDR3 length equals 16 residues. From germline, CDR1 is SGDLS and CDR2 YYNGEE. The junction had 7 bases not matched to a gene; V was cut back by 2 bases and J by 3 bases. CDR3 protein: CASSVTGAGDTGELFF. CDR3 DNA: TGTGCCAGCAGCGTTACAGGGGCTGGAGACACCGGGGAGCTGTTTTTT. The complete variable domain, with remaining parts taken from reference TRBV9 and TRBJ2-2, reads DSGVTQTPKHLITATGQRVTLRCSPRSGDLSVYWYQQSLDQGLQFLIQYYNGEERAKGNILERFSAQQFPDLHSELNLSSLELGDSALYFCASSVTGAGDTGELFFGEGSRLTVL.

Here the CDR3 reads CASIPKGILELNTEAFF. In DNA, the CDR3 is TGTGCCAGCATCCCAAAGGGGATCCTAGAGCTGAACACTGAAGCTTTCTTT. The chain uses TRBV25-1 and TRBJ1-1; a weak D match, TRBD1 (5 bases). CDR1 and CDR2 (germline): MGHDK, SYGVNS. The germline V and J ends were trimmed by 7 bases and 0 bases, with 21 bases remaining between them. This CDR3 is 17 amino acids long. Supplemented by reference TRBV25-1 and TRBJ1-1, the full variable domain reads EADIYQTPRYLVIGTGKKITLECSQTMGHDKMYWYQQDPGMELHLIHYSYGVNSTEKGDLSSESTVSRIRTEHFPLTLESARPSHTSQYLCASIPKGILELNTEAFFGQGTRLTVV.

The sample holds many counts of this clonotype. The chain recombines TRBV7-9 with TRBJ1-4; tentative D call: TRBD1 (5 bases). The CDR3 length is 13 residues. Deletions cut 5 bases from V and 8 bases from J, with 12 bases between. Germline CDR1 and CDR2: SEHNR and FQNEAQ (reference sequence). In DNA form, the CDR3 reads TGTGCCAGCAGCCCCAGGGAGTGGGAAAAACTGTTTTTT. This sequence encodes CASSPREWEKLFF.

This clonotype came up many times. V usage is TRBV2 and J usage is TRBJ2-3; D remains unclear. This CDR3 has 13 amino acids. Deletions cut 1 base from V and 3 bases from J, with 5 bases between. Germline V gives CDR1 SNHLY, CDR2 FYNNEI. The CDR3 DNA is TGTGCCAGCAGTGAAGGATGGACAGATACGCAGTATTTT. This sequence encodes CASSEGWTDTQYF.

This clonotype was observed many times. V usage is TRBV7-2 and J usage is TRBJ2-5; D is unresolved. Per germline, CDR1 SGHTA and CDR2 FQGNSA. The V end lost 5 bases, the J end lost 5 bases, and 15 bases lay between the germline ends. CDR3 length: 14 amino acids. This chain's CDR3 is CASSTGPSGETQYF. DNA of the CDR3: TGTGCCAGCAGCACCGGGCCCTCCGGGGAGACCCAGTACTTC.

The V gene is TRBV20-1, the J gene TRBJ1-1, with 9 positions matching TRBD1. CDR1 is DFQATT and CDR2 is SNEGSKA in the germline V gene (reference sequence). The CDR3 has 13 residues. J lost 6 bases, V lost 6 bases, and 8 bases had no gene match. The CDR3 bases are TGCAGTGCCAAGACAGGGGGAGGCCCTGAAGCTTTCTTT. Amino acids: CSAKTGGGPEAFF.

This clonotype was counted between two and nine times. The V call is TRBV12-3 or TRBV12-4, the J call TRBJ2-5, with D perhaps matching TRBD2 (5 bases). Trimming shortened V by 5 bases and J by 4 bases, and 11 bases separated the two germline ends. The CDR3 consists of 13 residues. The CDR3 loop is CASSPDYGETQYF. The CDR3 DNA is TGTGCCAGCAGTCCTGACTACGGAGAGACCCAGTACTTC.

The chain couples TRBV27 to TRBJ2-1; 11 bases map to TRBD2. V was clipped by 6 bases and J by 7 bases; unmatched bases: 17. The CDR3 is made up of 18 amino acids. In germline, CDR1 is MNHEY, CDR2 SMNVEV (reference sequence). The CDR3 sequence is CASSPTSGAVRVWNEQFF. The DNA of the CDR3 is TGTGCCAGCAGCCCGACTAGCGGGGCGGTAAGGGTATGGAATGAGCAGTTCTTC.

This rearrangement joins TRBV25-1 to TRBJ2-7; D might be TRBD1 or TRBD2, each matching 5 bases. Germline V gene sequence: CDR1 MGHDK, CDR2 SYGVNS. The V end lost 6 bases, the J end lost 7 bases, and 10 bases lay between the germline ends. The CDR3 is made up of 11 amino acids. CDR3 amino acids: CASSRGVEQYF. CDR3 coding DNA: TGTGCCAGCAGCAGAGGGGTAGAGCAGTACTTC.

The V call is TRBV20-1, the J call TRBJ2-3; tentatively, D is TRBD1 (6 bases). In germline, CDR1 is DFQATT, CDR2 SNEGSKA (reference sequence). V shed 7 bases and J shed 8 bases, with 19 bases lying between them. The CDR3 extends over 13 amino acids. The CDR3 sequence is CSVTQGTRLTQYF. The CDR3 nucleotides are TGCAGTGTAACACAGGGTACGAGGCTTACGCAGTATTTT.

The gene calls are TRBV20-1 and TRBJ1-6; TRBD1 is a possible D gene (5 bases). The V gene lost 0 bases and the J gene lost 9 bases, with 18 bases spanning the gap. Germline V CDR1 and CDR2: DFQATT, SNEGSKA (reference sequence). The CDR3 is 16 residues long. CDR3: CSARDPGQGSASPLHF. The CDR3 nucleotides are TGCAGTGCTAGAGATCCAGGCCAGGGCTCGGCTTCACCCCTCCACTTT.

This clonotype was counted only a few times. CDR3 sequence: CASSFASGSYEQYF. CDR3 DNA sequence: TGTGCCAGCAGCTTCGCTAGCGGGTCCTACGAGCAGTACTTC. The chain carries TRBV7-2 and TRBJ2-7, with 8 bases aligning to TRBD2. The germline gives CDR1 SGHTA, CDR2 FQGNSA. With 3 bases clipped from V and 1 base from J, the junction kept 2 bases outside the gene matches. CDR3 length: 14 residues.

The V and J genes are TRBV12-3 or TRBV12-4 and TRBJ1-5; no clear D. Between the trimmed V and J ends, which lost 8 bases and 2 bases, there was a span of 13 bases. CDR3 length: 14 amino acids. The CDR3 DNA reads TGTGCCAGCTGCAAGTCGGACCGCAATCAGCCCCAGCATTTT. This sequence encodes CASCKSDRNQPQHF.

This clonotype has more than one count but fewer than ten. The J gene is TRBJ2-1, the V gene TRBV28, with TRBD1 identical over 11 bases. J lost 8 bases, V lost 6 bases, and 6 bases had no gene match. Germline loops: CDR1 MDHEN, CDR2 SYDVKM. The CDR3 extends over 14 amino acids. As DNA, the CDR3 is TGTGCCAGCAGGGGACAGGGGGTTATCGATGAGCAGTTCTTC. This translates into CASRGQGVIDEQFF. Full variable domain (outside the CDR3, taken from reference TRBV28 and TRBJ2-1): DVKVTQSSRYLVKRTGEKVFLECVQDMDHENMFWYRQDPGLGLRLIYFSYDVKMKEKGDIPEGYSVSREKKERFSLILESASTNQTSMYLCASRGQGVIDEQFFGPGTRLTVL.

This clonotype was observed a handful of times. The chain joins TRBV5-1 to TRBJ2-3; 7 bases agree with TRBD1. The CDR3 is 15 residues long. The ends lost 4 bases at V and 0 bases at J; junction bases unmatched: 5. Germline V gives CDR1 SGHRS, CDR2 YFSETQ. CDR3 residues: CASSLRDSSTDTQYF. DNA for the CDR3: TGCGCCAGCAGCCTACGGGACAGTAGCACAGATACGCAGTATTTT.

Comment on this clonotype: The junction departs from germline at one end; a sequencing error may be responsible. The V call is TRBV18, the J call TRBJ2-6; D is undetermined. The CDR3 runs to 17 residues. Germline CDR1 KGHSH, CDR2 LQKENI. The CDR3 DNA reads TGTGGCAGCTCACCACGGGTGCTGGTCTCTGGGGCCAACGTCCTGACTTTC. Translated, it gives CGSSPRVLVSGANVLTF.

The rearrangement links TRBV20-1 to TRBJ2-3; D is unresolved. From germline, CDR1 is DFQATT and CDR2 SNEGSKA (reference sequence). The CDR3 sequence is 13 residues long. The ends were cut back, 3 bases at V and 2 bases at J, with 9 bases in the middle. DNA of the CDR3: TGCAGTGCTAGTAAGGTCACCACAGATACGCAGTATTTT. Translated: CSASKVTTDTQYF.